The 29 T cell receptor beta chains listed next were all sequenced from one sample in a study of tissue T cells after allogeneic stem cell transplantation. Produced via immunoSEQ multiplex PCR; TCRdb's table is partial and in-frame only. The sample contains 48,000 or so clones, nearly 75% of which appear only once. Sample: sorted cells pooled from one or two spleens. Receptors were obtained from a pool of C57BL/6 mice in good health.

In the case of this clone: The germline and genes are mouse ones. The read terminates 1 residue ahead of where the CDR3 ends, so the germline J gene completes it. This chain connects TRBV5 to TRBJ2-5; perhaps TRBD1 as D (6 bases). CDR3 size: 14 residues. Germline V gene lookup returns CDR1 LGHNA and CDR2 YNLKQL (reference sequence). Trimming left V 0 bases short and J 5 bases short, with 9 bases between. The CDR3 sequence is CASSQDDRRDTQYF. Incomplete CDR3 DNA: TGTGCCAGCAGCCAAGATGACAGGAGAGACACCCAGTAC.

Details on this clone: The gene names given are mouse names. The read is 1 residue too short to cover the CDR3 end, so that end is filled in from the germline J gene. The genes are TRBV1 and TRBJ2-2, with 7 bases aligning to TRBD1. The V segment lost 4 bases and the J segment 0 bases; nucleotides outside the gene matches: 2. The germline V gene encodes CDR1 NSQYPW and CDR2 LRSPGD (reference sequence). This CDR3 has 15 amino acids. Partial CDR3 DNA: TGCACCTGCAGTGGGACAGGAACAAACACCGGGCAGCTCTAC. Translating gives CTCSGTGTNTGQLY. The whole CDR3 sequence reads CTCSGTGTNTGQLYF.

This clone was seen more than once but under ten times. Gene names follow the mouse nomenclature. The CDR3 end lies 1 residue beyond the end of the read and is filled in from the germline J gene. The chain has TRBV2 and TRBJ2-7; D is ambiguous. The germline V gene encodes CDR1 LGHNA and CDR2 YSYQKL. Between the trimmed V and J ends, which lost 0 bases and 6 bases, there was a span of 3 bases. The CDR3 runs 11 residues. The chain's CDR3 is CASSQDFEQYF. The sequenced part of the CDR3 DNA is TGTGCCAGCAGCCAAGATTTTGAACAGTAC.

This clone was counted only a few times. Gene and germline names: mouse. The sequence runs out 1 residue before the end of the CDR3; the remainder is reconstructed from the germline J gene. The rearrangement joins TRBV19 to TRBJ1-2; 9 bases line up with TRBD1. Losses at the gene ends were 4 bases for V and 4 bases for J; bases not matched to a gene: 5. Per the germline V gene, CDR1 is FNHDT and CDR2 is SITEND (reference sequence). The CDR3 runs 14 residues. The CDR3 DNA, read in part, is TGTGCCAGCAGTCACAGGGGGCTGGGCTCCGACTACACC. Translated: CASSHRGLGSDYT. The entire CDR3 sequence reads CASSHRGLGSDYTF.

Note on this clone: Gene names follow the mouse nomenclature. The CDR3 goes on 1 residue after the read ends, and that part is filled in from the germline J gene. The chain links TRBV29 to TRBJ1-4; no clear D. CDR3 length equals 14 residues. Germline V gene sequence: CDR1 MSHET, CDR2 SYDVDS. V was pared by 3 bases and J by 3 bases, with 8 bases between. Incomplete CDR3 DNA: TGTGCTAGCAGTTTGCATAAAACCAACGAAAGATTATTT. This translates into CASSLHKTNERLF. The complete CDR3 sequence is CASSLHKTNERLFF. The variable domain in full, completed from reference TRBV29 and TRBJ1-4, reads DMKVTQMPRYLIKRMGENVLLECGQDMSHETMYWYRQDPGLGLQLIYISYDVDSNSEGDIPKGYRVSRKKREHFSLILDSAKTNQTSVYFCASSLHKTNERLFFGHGTKLSVL.

This clone was counted between two and nine times. Gene names follow the mouse nomenclature. The CDR3 is cut off 1 residue early in the read; its end comes from the germline J gene. The V and J genes are TRBV16 and TRBJ2-1; 7 nucleotides agree with TRBD1. The length of the CDR3 is 14 residues. Losses at the gene ends were 3 bases for V and 3 bases for J; bases not matched to a gene: 2. Per germline, CDR1 SGHSA and CDR2 FRNQAP. The DNA read from the CDR3 is TGTGCAAGCAGCTTGGGACAGTCCTATGCTGAGCAGTTC. Residues: CASSLGQSYAEQF. The complete CDR3 protein is CASSLGQSYAEQFF.

As concerns this clone: Gene names are the mouse ones. The read stops 1 residue short of the end of the CDR3; the missing end is completed from the germline J gene. J is TRBJ1-3 and V is TRBV19; D is unclear. V was shortened by 1 base and J by 0 bases, with 5 bases between the two germline ends. The length of the CDR3 is 14 residues. The germline CDR1 and CDR2 sequences are FNHDT and SITEND (reference sequence). Partial CDR3 DNA: TGTGCCAGCAGTATAAAAGATTCTGGAAATACGCTCTAT. It encodes CASSIKDSGNTLY. The CDR3 in its entirety is CASSIKDSGNTLYF.

On this clone itself: Mouse names are used for the genes. The read comes to an end 1 residue before the CDR3 does, leaving the germline J gene to fill in the end. The sample carries other DNA sequences with the same CDR3. This chain uses TRBV19 with TRBJ2-5; either TRBD1 or TRBD2 may fit D (5 bases each). V dropped 2 bases and J dropped 6 bases, with 10 bases sitting between them. Germline lookup yields CDR1 FNHDT and CDR2 SITEND (reference sequence). The CDR3 contains 13 residues. The CDR3 loop is CASSIRGRDTQYF. The sequenced part of the CDR3 DNA is TGTGCCAGCAGTATCCGGGGCAGGGACACCCAGTAC.

Comments on this clone: Genes and germline come from the mouse. From the germline J gene comes the end of the CDR3, since the read stops 1 residue before it. The chain carries TRBV12-1 and TRBJ1-2, with D possibly matching TRBD1 (5 bases). V gave up 0 bases and J gave up 1 base, with 5 bases separating them. Per the germline V gene, CDR1 is SGHSN and CDR2 is HYEKVE. The CDR3 is 13 amino acids. This CDR3 is CASSLDRNSDYTF. The CDR3 bases that were read are TGTGCCAGCTCTCTCGACAGAAACTCCGACTACACC. Drawing the rest from reference TRBV12-1 and TRBJ1-2, the complete variable domain is DSGVVQSPRHIIKEKGGRSVLTCIPISGHSNVVWYQQTLGKELKFLIQHYEKVERDKGFLPSRFSVQQFDDYHSEMNMSALELEDSAMYFCASSLDRNSDYTFGSGTRLLVI.

Regarding this clone: Gene names and germline match the mouse. The missing CDR3 end, 1 residue past where the read stops, is filled in from the germline J gene. The chain joins TRBV16 to TRBJ2-5; D perhaps matches TRBD2 (6 bases). Trimming shortened V by 4 bases and J by 2 bases, and 16 bases separated the two germline ends. The CDR3 runs 16 residues. Germline V gives CDR1 SGHSA, CDR2 FRNQAP. Incomplete CDR3 DNA: TGTGCAAGCAGCTCTTCCCCGGGGGGAGGCCAAGACACCCAGTAC. Amino acid sequence: CASSSSPGGGQDTQY. The CDR3 as a whole reads CASSSSPGGGQDTQYF.

Notes on this clone: Gene and germline names: mouse. The DNA ends 1 residue before the CDR3 does, and the rest of the CDR3 is filled in from the germline J gene. The V call is TRBV26, the J call TRBJ1-2; D is possibly TRBD1 (6 bases). Germline values: CDR1 KGHPV, CDR2 FQNQEV (reference sequence). Trimming stripped 3 bases from V and 0 bases from J, with 11 bases between. The CDR3 spans 15 residues. The sequenced CDR3 bases are TGTGCCAGCAGTCTTACACAGGGCTCAAACTCCGACTACACC. Translating it yields CASSLTQGSNSDYT. In full, the CDR3 reads CASSLTQGSNSDYTF.

On this clone itself: Mouse germline and gene names are used. The read comes to an end 1 residue before the CDR3 does, leaving the germline J gene to fill in the end. The gene calls are TRBV31 and TRBJ2-4, with 10 bases that match TRBD2. The CDR3 runs 15 residues. V lost 1 base to trimming and J lost 1 base; unmatched junction nucleotides: 2. Germline V gives CDR1 GKSSPN, CDR2 SITVG. Partial CDR3 DNA: TGTGCCTGGAGTCCCGGGACTGGGGGTCAAAACACCTTGTAC. Protein sequence: CAWSPGTGGQNTLY. The whole CDR3 sequence is CAWSPGTGGQNTLYF.

Details on this clone: The listed genes are named as in mouse. Read sequence stops 1 residue before the CDR3 end, and the germline J gene provides the missing end. This chain links TRBV19 with TRBJ2-3, with 9 bases aligning to TRBD1. The CDR3 runs to 14 residues. Per germline, CDR1 FNHDT and CDR2 SITEND (reference sequence). Trimming took 3 bases from V and 1 from J; bases not matched to a gene: 0. The part of the CDR3 DNA that was read is TGTGCCAGCAGTAGGGACAGGGGTGCAGAAACGCTGTAT. It specifies CASSRDRGAETLY. The whole CDR3 reads CASSRDRGAETLYF. Based on the CDR3 plus reference TRBV19 and TRBJ2-3, the full variable domain is GGIITQTPKFLIGQEGQKLTLKCQQNFNHDTMYWYRQDSGKGLRLIYYSITENDLQKGDLSEGYDASREKKSSFSLTVTSAQKNEMAVFLCASSRDRGAETLYFGSGTRLTVL.

In regard to this clone: Gene names are mouse gene names. The CDR3 end lies 1 residue beyond the end of the read and is filled in from the germline J gene. The chain couples TRBV1 to TRBJ2-3; TRBD2 matches at 12 bases. CDR1 NSQYPW and CDR2 LRSPGD come from the germline V gene (reference sequence). The CDR3 runs to 17 residues. V was clipped by 1 base and J by 2 bases; unmatched bases: 4. The CDR3 loop is CTCSAGLGGLNAETLYF. The CDR3 bases that were read are TGCACCTGCAGTGCAGGACTGGGGGGGCTAAATGCAGAAACGCTGTAT.

Regarding this clone: The gene symbols are mouse symbols. The read finishes 1 residue shy of the CDR3 end, and the germline J gene is used to complete it. The chain employs TRBV13-2 and TRBJ2-5; D perhaps matches TRBD1 (6 bases). V lost 4 bases, J lost 6 bases, and 12 bases lay in between. The germline V gene has CDR1 NNHNN and CDR2 SYGAGS (reference sequence). This CDR3 has 13 amino acids. This CDR3 reads CASGPQGRDTQYF. Incomplete CDR3 DNA: TGTGCCAGCGGTCCGCAGGGGCGGGACACCCAGTAC.

This clone was found once. Germline and genes here are mouse. The observed sequence ends 1 residue before the CDR3 terminus, with the missing tail filled in from the germline J gene. Other DNA sequences in the sample encode the same CDR3. The chain carries TRBV13-1 and TRBJ2-1; unclear D gene. The CDR3 length is 14 residues. The V end lost 3 bases, the J end lost 0 bases, and 7 bases lay between the germline ends. Germline CDR1 and CDR2: NSHNY and SYGAGN. The CDR3 reads CASSGTDNYAEQFF. The part of the CDR3 DNA that was read is TGTGCCAGCAGTGGTACAGATAACTATGCTGAGCAGTTC.

On this clone itself: Mouse gene names and germline throughout. This chain's CDR3 is CASSLWTGGRSAETLYF. The sequenced part of the CDR3 DNA is TGTGCCAGCAGTCTCTGGACTGGGGGTCGTAGTGCAGAAACGCTGTAT. The rearrangement joins TRBV26 to TRBJ2-3; the match to TRBD2 covers 10 bases. The CDR3 goes on 1 residue after the read ends, and that part is filled in from the germline J gene. The CDR3 has 17 amino acids. Trimming cost V 3 bases and J 0 bases; bases outside gene matches: 6. Germline CDR1 and CDR2: KGHPV and FQNQEV (reference sequence).

With regard to this clone: The genes and germline here are from mouse. The read is 1 residue too short to cover the CDR3 end, so that end is filled in from the germline J gene. The chain recombines TRBV12-1 with TRBJ1-4, with unresolved D. CDR1 SGHSN and CDR2 HYEKVE come from the germline V gene. Deletions cut 0 bases from V and 2 bases from J, with 9 bases between. CDR3 size: 15 residues. The CDR3 bases that were read are TGTGCCAGCTCTCTCGAGAGACAATCCAACGAAAGATTATTT. Encoded protein: CASSLERQSNERLF. In full, the CDR3 reads CASSLERQSNERLFF.

On this clone itself: These gene names are mouse names. The missing CDR3 end, 1 residue past where the read stops, is filled in from the germline J gene. The same CDR3 also results from other DNA sequences found in this sample. The rearrangement uses TRBV15 and TRBJ2-5, with 10 bases aligning to TRBD2. This CDR3 region has 13 residues. Germline V gives CDR1 SGHND, CDR2 FRSKSL. The J segment lost 6 bases and the V segment lost 6 bases, leaving 3 bases of the junction unmatched. The CDR3 is CASRPTGGDTQYF. The CDR3 DNA, read in part, is TGTGCCAGCAGGCCGACTGGGGGGGACACCCAGTAC.

This clone appeared once. Any gene name here is a mouse gene name. The read stops 1 residue short of the end of the CDR3; the missing end is completed from the germline J gene. V is TRBV1 and J is TRBJ2-3; 8 nucleotides line up with TRBD2. V shed 1 base and J 0 bases; nucleotides not matched to a gene: 3. Germline V gene lookup returns CDR1 NSQYPW and CDR2 LRSPGD (reference sequence). The CDR3 runs 16 residues. The CDR3: CTCSAVTGGSAETLYF. The covered CDR3 bases are TGCACCTGCAGTGCAGTAACTGGGGGAAGTGCAGAAACGCTGTAT.

In the case of this clone: The genes and germline here are from mouse. The read falls 1 residue short of the CDR3 end, and the missing part is taken from the germline J gene. This chain uses TRBV15 with TRBJ1-1, with 9 bases fitting TRBD1. Germline-derived CDR1 and CDR2 are SGHND and FRSKSL. The V segment lost 5 bases and the J segment 0 bases; nucleotides outside the gene matches: 1. The CDR3 has 14 residues. The DNA read from the CDR3 is TGTGCCAGCAGTAGGACAGGGGCAAACACAGAAGTCTTC. It encodes CASSRTGANTEVF. The CDR3 as a whole reads CASSRTGANTEVFF.

A remark on this clone: Here the gene names and germline are mouse. The CDR3 end lies 1 residue beyond the end of the read and is filled in from the germline J gene. Other DNA sequences in the same sample also yield this CDR3. The chain couples TRBV19 to TRBJ2-4; TRBD1 might be the D (5 bases). V shed 4 bases and J shed 0 bases, with 9 bases lying between them. The CDR3 has 14 residues. Germline V gives CDR1 FNHDT, CDR2 SITEND (reference sequence). The CDR3 loop reads CASSPTGSQNTLYF. The covered CDR3 bases are TGTGCCAGCAGTCCTACAGGTAGTCAAAACACCTTGTAC.

For this clone: Mouse gene names apply. The CDR3 is cut off 1 residue early in the read; its end comes from the germline J gene. V is TRBV16 and J is TRBJ2-7, with 10 bases lining up with TRBD2. The length of the CDR3 is 11 residues. Germline V lookup: CDR1 SGHSA, CDR2 FRNQAP. Germline trimming cut 8 bases from V and 7 bases from J; bases unmatched to any gene: 2. Partial CDR3 DNA: TGTGCAAGCGGACTGGGGGTAGAACAGTAC. Its protein is CASGLGVEQY. The complete CDR3 protein is CASGLGVEQYF.

To note about this clone: These gene names are mouse names. The CDR3 end is not reached by the read, which stops 1 residue before it; the germline J gene fills it in. The chain carries TRBV12-1 and TRBJ2-7; the match to TRBD2 covers 14 bases. Germline assignment: CDR1 SGHSN and CDR2 HYEKVE. The CDR3 spans 16 residues. The trim removed 1 base at V and 3 bases at J, leaving 4 bases unmatched. The part of the CDR3 DNA that was read is TGTGCCAGCTCTCTGGGGACTGGGGGGGCGCTCTATGAACAGTAC. Translating it yields CASSLGTGGALYEQY. The entire CDR3 protein reads CASSLGTGGALYEQYF.

Comments on this clone: Mouse gene names and germline throughout. The CDR3 protein is CASSPRDWGYEQYF. CDR3 DNA, as far as it was read: TGTGCCAGCAGCCCCCGGGACTGGGGATATGAACAGTAC. The V and J genes are TRBV3 and TRBJ2-7; 10 bases match TRBD2. The CDR3 goes on 1 residue after the read ends, and that part is filled in from the germline J gene. V dropped 5 bases and J dropped 4; count of bases not matched to a gene: 5. This CDR3 has 14 residues. Germline lookup yields CDR1 SNHLY and CDR2 FYNGKV (reference sequence).

About this clone: The gene symbols are mouse symbols. The missing CDR3 end, 1 residue past where the read stops, is filled in from the germline J gene. The chain recombines TRBV3 with TRBJ1-3, with a weak D call TRBD1 (5 bases). The germline V gene has CDR1 SNHLY and CDR2 FYNGKV (reference sequence). CDR3 size: 14 residues. V was clipped by 4 bases and J by 4 bases, with 11 bases between them. CDR3 DNA, as far as it was read: TGTGCCAGCAGCTCACGGGGGAGGGGAAATACGCTCTAT. This gives the protein CASSSRGRGNTLY. The CDR3 in full is CASSSRGRGNTLYF.

There are a few counts of this clone. Gene labels here are mouse ones. The read ends 1 residue early relative to the CDR3; the germline J gene fills the gap. V usage is TRBV13-1 and J usage is TRBJ1-3; no reliable D call. V lost 1 base, J lost 0 bases, and 5 bases lay in between. The germline CDR1 and CDR2 sequences are NSHNY and SYGAGN. The CDR3 spans 14 residues. The CDR3 protein is CASSDLGSGNTLYF. The CDR3 DNA, read in part, is TGTGCCAGCAGTGATTTGGGTTCTGGAAATACGCTCTAT.

The table lists this clone with a few counts. The germline and genes are mouse ones. The read stops 1 residue short of the end of the CDR3; the missing end is completed from the germline J gene. The chain carries TRBV31 and TRBJ2-7, with 10 nucleotides matching TRBD2. The CDR3 length is 13 residues. V lost 5 bases to trimming and J lost 4 bases; unmatched junction nucleotides: 5. The germline V gene encodes CDR1 GKSSPN and CDR2 SITVG. CDR3 DNA (partial): TGTGCCTGGGGAACTGGGGGGGTTTATGAACAGTAC. Amino acid sequence: CAWGTGGVYEQY. The full-length CDR3 reads as CAWGTGGVYEQYF.

Details on this clone: Here the gene names and germline are mouse. CDR3 protein: CAWSLEFSNERLFF. Partial CDR3 DNA: TGTGCCTGGAGTCTAGAGTTTTCCAACGAAAGATTATTT. V is TRBV31 and J is TRBJ1-4; D remains unclear. The missing CDR3 end, 1 residue past where the read stops, is filled in from the germline J gene. CDR3 length equals 14 residues. Germline values: CDR1 GKSSPN, CDR2 SITVG. V was pared by 0 bases and J by 0 bases, with 5 bases between.